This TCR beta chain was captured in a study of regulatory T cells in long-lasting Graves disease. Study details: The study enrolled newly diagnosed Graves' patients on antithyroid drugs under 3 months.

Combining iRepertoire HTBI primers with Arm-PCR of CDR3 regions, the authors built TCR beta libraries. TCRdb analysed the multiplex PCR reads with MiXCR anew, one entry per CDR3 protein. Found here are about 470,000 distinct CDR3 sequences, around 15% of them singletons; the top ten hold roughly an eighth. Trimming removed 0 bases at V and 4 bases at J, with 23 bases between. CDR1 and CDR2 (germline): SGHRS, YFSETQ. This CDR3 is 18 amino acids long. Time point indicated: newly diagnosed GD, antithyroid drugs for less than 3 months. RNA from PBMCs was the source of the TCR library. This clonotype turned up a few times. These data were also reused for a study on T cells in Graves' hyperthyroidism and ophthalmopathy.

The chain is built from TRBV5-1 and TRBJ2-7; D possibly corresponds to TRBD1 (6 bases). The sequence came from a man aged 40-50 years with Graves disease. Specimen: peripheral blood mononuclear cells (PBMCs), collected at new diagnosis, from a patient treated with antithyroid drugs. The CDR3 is CASSLAISLGQPVYEQYF. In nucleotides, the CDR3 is TGCGCCAGCAGCTTGGCGATAAGCCTGGGACAACCCGTATACGAGCAGTACTTC.